The rows below give T cell receptor beta chains drawn from one sample of a study of shared clonotypes between healthy human individuals. Profiled with immunoSEQ multiplex PCR; TCRdb holds only in-frame clones, not every one. The profile shows 400,000 or so clones, about 96% of them singletons. Sequences were obtained from memory CD8+ T cells sorted from blood. Every receptor here comes from a man aged 25 to 45 in good health. Each CDR3 is given with its conserved first and last residue.

TRBJ2-1,TRBV9,CASSHPPAGDRNNNEQFF
TRBJ2-5,TRBV4-1,CARWAIGNRYF
TRBJ1-2,TRBV7-9,CASPERLDYGYTF
TRBJ1-2,TRBV14,CASSQEWNYGYTF
TRBJ1-2,TRBV28,CASSSGTGRYGYTF
TRBJ2-2,TRBV7-9,CASSQIGEELFF
TRBJ2-1,TRBV6-1,CASSEIYREGNEQFF
TRBJ2-5,TRBV2,CASRFSGTQYF
TRBJ1-5,TRBV6-5,CASSYSMTAQPQHF
TRBJ2-5,TRBV28,CASSLSVAETQYF
TRBJ2-7,TRBV19,CASSTRTGGDYEQYF
TRBJ2-1,TRBV10-2,CASSESVVRRSLQGEQFF
TRBJ2-7,TRBV5-4,CASSFQGDEQYF
TRBJ2-3,TRBV19,CASSIYGTDTQYF
TRBJ1-1,TRBV20-1,CSTRNEAFF
TRBJ2-5,TRBV7-9,CASSFVGYLEETQYF
TRBJ1-1,TRBV5-6,CASSMAVRTGLAEAFF
TRBJ2-5,TRBV2,CASSPRQGSQETQYF
TRBJ2-3,TRBV11-2,CASSSLRKGKGTDTQYF
TRBJ2-5,TRBV27,CASREETQYF
TRBJ2-5,TRBV7-9,CASSRSEGRGETQYF
TRBJ2-2,TRBV5-6,CASSPTGITGELFF
TRBJ2-7,TRBV2,CASSEAAYEQYF
TRBJ1-1,TRBV5-1,CASSFQGADTEAFF
TRBJ1-2,TRBV6-1,CASSLTGEDGYTF
TRBJ2-7,TRBV4-2,CASSQDILAGFYEQYF
TRBJ1-3,TRBV6-5,CASSSSRNTIYF
TRBJ2-1,TRBV5-4,CASSLAYPQKGTMKQFF
TRBJ2-1,TRBV7-6,CASSLLAVWYNEQFF
TRBJ1-2,TRBV14,CASSRSGTGGNYGYTF
TRBJ2-1,TRBV30,CAGHRQSSDNEQFF
TRBJ2-7,TRBV30,CAWSVLSYEQYF